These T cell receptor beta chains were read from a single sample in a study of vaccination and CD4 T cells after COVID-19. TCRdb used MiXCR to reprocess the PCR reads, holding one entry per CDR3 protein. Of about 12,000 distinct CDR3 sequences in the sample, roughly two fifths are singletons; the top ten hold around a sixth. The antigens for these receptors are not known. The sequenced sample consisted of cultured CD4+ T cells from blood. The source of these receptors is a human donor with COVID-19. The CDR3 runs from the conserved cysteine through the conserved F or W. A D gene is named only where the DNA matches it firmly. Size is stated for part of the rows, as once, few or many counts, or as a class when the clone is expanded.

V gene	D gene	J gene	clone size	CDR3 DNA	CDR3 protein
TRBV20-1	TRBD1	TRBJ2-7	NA	TGCAGTGCTCGGTCGGGACAGGGTCTCTCCGAGCAGTACTTC	CSARSGQGLSEQYF
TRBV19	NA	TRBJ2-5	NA	TGTGCCAGTAGTTCCACCCCGGCAGAGACCCAGTACTTC	CASSSTPAETQYF
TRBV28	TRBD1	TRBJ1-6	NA	TGTGCCAGCAGCCCGGGACAGGGGGGCGCCTATAATTCACCCCTCCACTTT	CASSPGQGGAYNSPLHF
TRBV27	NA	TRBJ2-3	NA	TGTGCCAGCAGCCTGAATTTCGATACGCAGTATTTT	CASSLNFDTQYF
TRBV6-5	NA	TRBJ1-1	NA	TGTGCCAGCAGTTACTCGAGCACTGAAGCTTTCTTT	CASSYSSTEAFF
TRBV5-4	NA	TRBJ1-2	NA	TGTGCCAGCAGCTTGGAGAATTCTAACTATGGCTACACCTTC	CASSLENSNYGYTF
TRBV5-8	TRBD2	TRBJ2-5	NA	TGTGCCAGCAGGCGCGGGACTAGGGACCATGAGACCCAGTACTTC	CASRRGTRDHETQYF
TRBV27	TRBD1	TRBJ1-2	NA	TGTGCCAGCGTCCCCTCTTTCGGGACAGGGTTCTATGGCTACACCTTC	CASVPSFGTGFYGYTF
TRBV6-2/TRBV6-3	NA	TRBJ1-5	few	TGTGCCAGCAGTAATCCGAATCAGCCCCAGCATTTT	CASSNPNQPQHF
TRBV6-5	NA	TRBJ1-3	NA	TGTGCCAGCAGTTCCCCAGGAGCTTCGGGAAACACCATATATTTT	CASSSPGASGNTIYF